This entry describes one T cell receptor (beta chain). The antigen is undetermined. The data originate from a study of cytomegalovirus exposure and HLA in healthy donors. Regarding the study as a whole: There were a few CMV-associated chains whose specificity for CMV antigens was confirmed in vitro.

These donors, healthy bone marrow donors, were studied. The PCR ran on 60 Vbeta and 13 Jbeta primers. Produced via immunoSEQ multiplex PCR; TCRdb's table is partial and in-frame only. The sample holds tens of thousands of clones; roughly 80% are singletons and the top ten take about 2.9%. The CDR3 consists of 13 residues. Trimming removed 6 bases from V and 3 bases from J, with 12 bases in between. Germline-derived CDR1 and CDR2 are LNHDA and SQIVND (reference sequence). Sample: PBMCs. The chain has TRBV19 and TRBJ2-7; possible D gene TRBD2, 5 bases. This clonotype originated in a middle-aged man in good health and CMV-seronegative. In nucleotides, the CDR3 is TGTGCCAGTAGCCTCTCGGGGAGCTACGAGCAGTACTTC. Translating it yields CASSLSGSYEQYF.